These 23 T cell receptor beta chains came from one sample sequenced in a study of blood T cell repertoires in COVID-19. The assay was immunoSEQ multiplex PCR, and TCRdb's table has in-frame clones only and misses some. The sample carries some 80,000 clones, more than 75% recorded once. Sequenced material: peripheral blood. All receptors derive from a man aged 55 to 69 with COVID-19, enrolled during active disease.

The chain uses TRBV30 and TRBJ1-5; TRBD1 might be the D (6 bases). The ends were cut back, 2 bases at V and 10 bases at J, with 18 bases in the middle. This CDR3 is built from 14 residues. The germline V gene encodes CDR1 GTSNPN and CDR2 SVGIG (reference sequence). The CDR3 loop is CAWSRRQVPVPQHF. CDR3 in DNA: TGTGCCTGGAGTCGGAGACAGGTCCCGGTTCCCCAGCATTTT.

This clone has a single count. This chain uses TRBV7-6 with TRBJ2-3, with 7 bases that match TRBD2. V gave up 5 bases and J gave up 14 bases; unmatched junction bases: 7. Germline V gene sequence: CDR1 SGHVS, CDR2 FNYEAQ. The CDR3 extends over 11 amino acids. The DNA of the CDR3 is TGTGCCAGCAGCGAACGGACTAGTTGGTATTTT. It translates to CASSERTSWYF.

This sequence joins TRBV12-3 or TRBV12-4 and TRBJ1-1; maybe TRBD1 (5 bases). CDR3 size: 13 residues. Trimming stripped 7 bases from V and 0 bases from J, with 9 bases between. The CDR3 sequence is CASTRTLNTEAFF. The CDR3 DNA follows: TGTGCCAGCACCCGGACACTGAACACTGAAGCTTTCTTT.

J is TRBJ2-1 and V is TRBV20-1; possibly TRBD2 for D (6 bases). V lost 3 bases and J lost 4, with 19 bases in between. Per the germline V gene, CDR1 is DFQATT and CDR2 is SNEGSKA (reference sequence). This CDR3 is built from 16 residues. The CDR3 reads CSASLEGLLLYNEQFF. The CDR3 bases are TGCAGTGCTAGTTTGGAGGGACTTCTCTTATACAATGAGCAGTTCTTC.

V gene TRBV21-1 combines with J gene TRBJ2-3; the table's D gene call, TRBD1, was not cross checked with the DNA. TRBV21-1 is classified as a pseudogene. CDR3 size: 17 residues. CDR3: CASSEAPRDSLTDTQYF. Written as DNA, the CDR3 is TGTGCCAGCAGCGAAGCCCCCCGAGACAGCCTCACAGATACGCAGTATTTT.

The chain recombines TRBV18 with TRBJ1-2; D is unresolved. CDR1 and CDR2 from the germline V gene are KGHSH and LQKENI. Trimming stripped 3 bases from V and 0 bases from J, with 5 bases between. This CDR3 has 13 residues. CDR3 nucleotides: TGTGCCAGCTCACCTCCGGCTAACTATGGCTACACCTTC. Its translation is CASSPPANYGYTF.

The V gene is TRBV24-1, the J gene TRBJ1-1; the D gene is possibly TRBD1 (6 bases). The CDR3 has 12 residues. Trimming removed 7 bases at V and 1 base at J, with 6 bases between. Germline V gene data show CDR1 as KGHDR and CDR2 as SFDVKD. The CDR3 protein is CATRDRNTEAFF. CDR3 DNA sequence: TGTGCCACCAGGGACAGGAACACTGAAGCTTTCTTT.

V gene TRBV28 combines with J gene TRBJ1-2; a possible D gene is TRBD1 (6 bases). V was clipped by 7 bases and J by 6 bases, with 18 bases between them. This CDR3 is built from 14 residues. CDR1 is MDHEN, CDR2 SYDVKM, per germline. CDR3 residues: CASTTPRTDHGYTF. In nucleotides, the CDR3 is TGTGCCAGCACCACCCCACGGACAGATCATGGCTACACCTTC.

The V gene is TRBV24-1, the J gene TRBJ1-5; possible D gene TRBD1, 5 bases. Trimming took off 4 bases at V and 0 bases at J, with 9 bases between the two ends. The CDR3 extends over 15 amino acids. The germline V gene has CDR1 KGHDR and CDR2 SFDVKD. DNA for the CDR3: TGTGCCACCAGTGACCCGACAGTTAGCAATCAGCCCCAGCATTTT. It translates to CATSDPTVSNQPQHF.

This chain links TRBV18 with TRBJ2-1; D remains unclear. Germline lookup yields CDR1 KGHSH and CDR2 LQKENI. The CDR3 sequence is 15 residues long. Trimming took off 3 bases at V and 0 bases at J, with 9 bases between the two ends. The CDR3 DNA sequence: TGTGCCAGCTCACCGCAGGATGGCTCCTACAATGAGCAGTTCTTC. Translation gives CASSPQDGSYNEQFF.

The genes are TRBV18 and TRBJ2-1, with D maybe TRBD1 (6 bases). Germline CDR1 is KGHSH and CDR2 is LQKENI. V shed 1 base and J shed 0 bases, with 16 bases lying between them. There are 18 residues in the CDR3. This chain's CDR3 is CASSPLGWDKISYNEQFF. The DNA of the CDR3 is TGTGCCAGCTCACCACTAGGATGGGACAAGATCTCCTACAATGAGCAGTTCTTC. Drawing the rest from reference TRBV18 and TRBJ2-1, the complete variable domain is NAGVMQNPRHLVRRRGQEARLRCSPMKGHSHVYWYRQLPEEGLKFMVYLQKENIIDESGMPKERFSAEFPKEGPSILRIQQVVRGDSAAYFCASSPLGWDKISYNEQFFGPGTRLTVL.

The V call is TRBV29-1, the J call TRBJ2-1; TRBD1 matches 7 bases. The germline gives CDR1 SQVTM, CDR2 ANQGSEA. The CDR3 runs 14 residues. The V gene end was trimmed by 3 bases and the J gene end by 7 bases; junction bases not matched to a gene: 9. CDR3 nucleotide sequence: TGCAGCGTTGACCGTAGGACAGGATGGAATGAGCAGTTCTTC. This gives the protein CSVDRRTGWNEQFF.

The chain joins TRBV5-6 to TRBJ1-4; TRBD1 matches at 9 bases. Germline trimming cut 3 bases from V and 5 bases from J; bases unmatched to any gene: 8. The CDR3 is made up of 16 amino acids. Germline V gene sequence: CDR1 SGHDT, CDR2 YYEEEE. CDR3 loop: CASSSSSGQGNEKLFF. The CDR3 DNA reads TGTGCCAGCAGCTCGTCCTCCGGACAGGGGAATGAAAAACTGTTTTTT.

The CDR3 DNA follows: TGTGCCAGCAGCCCTCGGGGGGGAGATACGCAGTATTTT. This encodes CASSPRGGDTQYF. This rearrangement joins TRBV7-3 to TRBJ2-3, with 8 bases identical to TRBD2. The CDR3 consists of 13 residues. V dropped 5 bases and J dropped 5; count of bases not matched to a gene: 3. Germline lookup yields CDR1 SGHTA and CDR2 FQGTGA.

This sequence joins TRBV28 and TRBJ1-1; 11 nucleotides align to TRBD1. This CDR3 is built from 15 residues. Germline loops: CDR1 MDHEN, CDR2 SYDVKM. The junction had 6 bases not matched to a gene; V was cut back by 6 bases and J by 3 bases. CDR3 amino acids: CASRGGTGGYTEAFF. The CDR3 coding sequence is TGTGCCAGCAGGGGAGGGACAGGGGGGTACACTGAAGCTTTCTTT.

The chain joins TRBV6-1 to TRBJ2-2, with a tentative D call TRBD1 (5 bases). Germline CDR1 MNHNS, CDR2 SASEGT. The germline V and J ends were trimmed by 1 base and 2 bases, with 8 bases remaining between them. The CDR3 extends over 15 amino acids. CDR3 sequence: CASSEDRLNTGELFF. The DNA for the CDR3 is TGTGCCAGCAGTGAAGACAGGTTAAACACCGGGGAGCTGTTTTTT.

The chain is built from TRBV11-2 and TRBJ1-2, with D possibly being TRBD1 (5 bases). V lost 7 bases and J lost 2, with 14 bases in between. Germline V CDR1 and CDR2: SGHAT, FQNNGV. This CDR3 contains 14 residues. CDR3 amino acids: CASTPTTANYGYTF. In DNA, the CDR3 is TGTGCCAGCACCCCCACGACAGCAAACTATGGCTACACCTTC.

This sequence joins TRBV6-1 and TRBJ2-7; D possibly corresponds to TRBD1 (5 bases). The CDR3 runs to 16 residues. V was cut by 2 bases and J by 0 bases, with 14 bases left in between. Germline values: CDR1 MNHNS, CDR2 SASEGT. Written as DNA, the CDR3 is TGTGCCAGCAGTGAATGGGCCAGGGCTTCCTCCTACGAGCAGTACTTC. This encodes CASSEWARASSYEQYF.

V is TRBV28 and J is TRBJ1-2, with D maybe TRBD1 (6 bases). V was pared by 7 bases and J by 1 base, with 16 bases between. CDR3 size: 15 residues. Germline CDR1 is MDHEN and CDR2 is SYDVKM. The CDR3 loop reads CASTEPQGINYGYTF. In DNA form, the CDR3 reads TGTGCCAGCACGGAACCCCAGGGGATTAACTATGGCTACACCTTC.

The J gene is TRBJ1-3, the V gene TRBV19; D gene unclear. CDR1 LNHDA and CDR2 SQIVND come from the germline V gene (reference sequence). This CDR3 is 17 amino acids long. The V gene lost 5 bases and the J gene lost 0 bases, with 17 bases spanning the gap. CDR3 nucleotide sequence: TGTGCCAGTAGTCCCCAGGCCGCCGGGAACTCTGGAAACACCATATATTTT. Translating gives CASSPQAAGNSGNTIYF.

The CDR3 nucleotides are TGTGCCAGCCGTCAGGGTGGAGGCTACACCTTC. Translated: CASRQGGGYTF. V is TRBV6-1 and J is TRBJ1-2; D perhaps matches TRBD1 (5 bases). V shed 8 bases and J shed 8 bases, with 12 bases lying between them. Germline V gene lookup returns CDR1 MNHNS and CDR2 SASEGT. The CDR3 is 11 amino acids.

V is TRBV5-1 and J is TRBJ2-3; TRBD1 matches 8 bases. Germline CDR1 reads SGHRS; CDR2 reads YFSETQ. V was pared by 4 bases and J by 0 bases, with 1 base of the junction left unmatched. There are 14 residues in the CDR3. The CDR3 DNA follows: TGCGCCAGCAGCCGACAGGGGAGCACAGATACGCAGTATTTT. It translates to CASSRQGSTDTQYF.

The CDR3 loop is CASSYLAGGYEQYF. The CDR3 DNA reads TGTGCCAGCAGCTACCTTGCGGGGGGCTACGAGCAGTACTTC. V is TRBV7-3 and J is TRBJ2-7; 8 nucleotides align to TRBD2. The V gene's germline CDR1 is SGHTA and CDR2 FQGTGA. V lost 4 bases to trimming and J lost 3 bases; unmatched junction nucleotides: 5. The CDR3 runs to 14 residues.